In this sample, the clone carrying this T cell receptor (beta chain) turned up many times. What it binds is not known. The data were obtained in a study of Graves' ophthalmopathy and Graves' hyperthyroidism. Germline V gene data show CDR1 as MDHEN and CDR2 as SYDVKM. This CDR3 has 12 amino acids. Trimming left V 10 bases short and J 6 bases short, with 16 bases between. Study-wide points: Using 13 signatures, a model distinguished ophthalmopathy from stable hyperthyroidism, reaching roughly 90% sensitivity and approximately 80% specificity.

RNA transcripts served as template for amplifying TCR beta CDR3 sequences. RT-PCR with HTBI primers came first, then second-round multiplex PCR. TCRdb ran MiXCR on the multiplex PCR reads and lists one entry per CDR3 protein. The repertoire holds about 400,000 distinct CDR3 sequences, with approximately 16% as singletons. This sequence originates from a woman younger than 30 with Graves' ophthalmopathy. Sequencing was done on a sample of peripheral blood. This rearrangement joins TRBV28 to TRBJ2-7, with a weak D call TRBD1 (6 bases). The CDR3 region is CATCLTGIEQYF. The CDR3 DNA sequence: TGTGCCACCTGCCTAACAGGGATCGAGCAGTACTTC.